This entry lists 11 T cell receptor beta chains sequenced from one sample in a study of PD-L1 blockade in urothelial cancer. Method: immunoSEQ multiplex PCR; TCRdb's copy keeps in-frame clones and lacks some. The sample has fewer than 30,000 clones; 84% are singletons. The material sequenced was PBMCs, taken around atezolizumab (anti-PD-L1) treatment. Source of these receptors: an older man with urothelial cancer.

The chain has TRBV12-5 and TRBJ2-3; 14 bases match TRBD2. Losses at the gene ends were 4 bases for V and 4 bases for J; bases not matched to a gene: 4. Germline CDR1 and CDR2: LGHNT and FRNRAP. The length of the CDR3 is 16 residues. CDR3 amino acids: CASGSGTSGSSDTQYF. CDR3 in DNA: TGTGCTAGTGGTTCTGGGACTAGCGGGAGTTCAGATACGCAGTATTTT.

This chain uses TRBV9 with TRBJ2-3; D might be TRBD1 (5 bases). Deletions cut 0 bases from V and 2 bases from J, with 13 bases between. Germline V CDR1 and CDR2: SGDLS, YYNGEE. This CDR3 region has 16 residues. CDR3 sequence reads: CASSVEDSASTDTQYF. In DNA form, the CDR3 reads TGTGCCAGCAGCGTAGAAGACAGCGCATCCACAGATACGCAGTATTTT.

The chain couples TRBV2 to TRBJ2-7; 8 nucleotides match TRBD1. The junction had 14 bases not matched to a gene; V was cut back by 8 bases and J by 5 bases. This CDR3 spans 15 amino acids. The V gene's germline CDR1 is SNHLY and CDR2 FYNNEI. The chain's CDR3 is CASSPRGTGAHEQYF. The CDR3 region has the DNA TGTGCCAGCTCACCTCGCGGGACAGGTGCCCACGAGCAGTACTTC.

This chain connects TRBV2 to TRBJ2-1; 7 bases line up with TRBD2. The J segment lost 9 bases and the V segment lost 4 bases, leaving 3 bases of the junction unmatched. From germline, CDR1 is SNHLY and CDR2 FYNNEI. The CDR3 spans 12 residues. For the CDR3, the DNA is TGTGCCAGCAGTGTGGGGGAGGGTGAGCAGTTCTTC. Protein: CASSVGEGEQFF.

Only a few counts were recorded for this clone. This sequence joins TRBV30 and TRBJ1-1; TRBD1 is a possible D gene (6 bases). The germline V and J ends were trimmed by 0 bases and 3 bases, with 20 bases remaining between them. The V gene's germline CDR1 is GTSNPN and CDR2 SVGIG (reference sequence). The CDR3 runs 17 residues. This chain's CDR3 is CAWSVGEGGRIYTEAFF. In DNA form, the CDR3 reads TGTGCCTGGAGTGTAGGGGAGGGGGGGCGCATTTACACTGAAGCTTTCTTT.

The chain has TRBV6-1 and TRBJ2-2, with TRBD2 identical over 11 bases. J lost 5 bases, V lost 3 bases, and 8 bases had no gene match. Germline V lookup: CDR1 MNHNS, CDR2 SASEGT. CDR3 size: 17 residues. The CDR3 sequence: CASSERELAGETGELFF. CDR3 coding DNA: TGTGCCAGCAGTGAGCGGGAACTAGCGGGAGAAACCGGGGAGCTGTTTTTT.

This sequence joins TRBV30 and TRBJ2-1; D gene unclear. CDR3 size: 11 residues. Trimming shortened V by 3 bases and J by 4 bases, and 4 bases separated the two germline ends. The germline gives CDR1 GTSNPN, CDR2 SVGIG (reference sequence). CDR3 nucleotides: TGTGCCTGGAGGACTTACAATGAGCAGTTCTTC. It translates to CAWRTYNEQFF.

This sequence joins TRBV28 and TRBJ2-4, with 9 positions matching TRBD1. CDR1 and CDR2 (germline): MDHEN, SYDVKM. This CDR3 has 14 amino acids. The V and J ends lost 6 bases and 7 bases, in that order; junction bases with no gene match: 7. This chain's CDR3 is CASSSGQGRNIQYF. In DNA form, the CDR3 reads TGTGCCAGCAGCTCGGGACAGGGTCGCAACATTCAGTACTTC.

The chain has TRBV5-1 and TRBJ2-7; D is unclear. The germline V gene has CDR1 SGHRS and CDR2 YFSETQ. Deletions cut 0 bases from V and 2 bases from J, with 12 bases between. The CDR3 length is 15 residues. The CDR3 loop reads CASSLGPGPTYEQYF. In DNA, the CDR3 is TGCGCCAGCAGCTTGGGGCCGGGTCCTACCTACGAGCAGTACTTC.

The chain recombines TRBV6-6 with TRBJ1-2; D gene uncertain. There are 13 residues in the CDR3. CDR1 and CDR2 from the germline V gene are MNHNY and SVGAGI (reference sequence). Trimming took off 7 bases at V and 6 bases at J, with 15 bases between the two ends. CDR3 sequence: CASTLWFTDGYTF. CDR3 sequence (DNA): TGTGCCAGCACTTTGTGGTTTACGGATGGCTACACCTTC.

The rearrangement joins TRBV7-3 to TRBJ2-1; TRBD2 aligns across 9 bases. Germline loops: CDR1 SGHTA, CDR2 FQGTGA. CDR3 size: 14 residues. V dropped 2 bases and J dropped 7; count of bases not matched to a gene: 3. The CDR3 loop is CASSLAGGANEQFF. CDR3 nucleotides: TGTGCCAGCAGCTTAGCGGGAGGGGCAAATGAGCAGTTCTTC.